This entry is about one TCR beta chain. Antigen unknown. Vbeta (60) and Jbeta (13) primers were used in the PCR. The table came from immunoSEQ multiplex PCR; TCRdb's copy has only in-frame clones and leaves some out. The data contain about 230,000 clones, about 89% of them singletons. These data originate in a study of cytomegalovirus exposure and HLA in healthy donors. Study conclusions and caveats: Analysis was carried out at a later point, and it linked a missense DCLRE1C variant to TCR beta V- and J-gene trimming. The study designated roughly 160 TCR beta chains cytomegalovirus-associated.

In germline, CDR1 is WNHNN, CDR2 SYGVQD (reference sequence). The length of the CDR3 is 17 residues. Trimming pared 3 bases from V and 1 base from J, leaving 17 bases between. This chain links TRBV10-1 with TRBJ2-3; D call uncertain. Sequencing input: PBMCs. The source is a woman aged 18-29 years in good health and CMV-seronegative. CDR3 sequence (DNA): TGCGCCAGCAGTGATATGCTGCGACTGGCCCGCACAGATACGCAGTATTTT. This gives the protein CASSDMLRLARTDTQYF.